A single sample is the source of the 5 T cell receptor beta chains below, sequenced in a study of T cells in Graves' hyperthyroidism and ophthalmopathy (dated by TCRdb to the late 2010s). To prepare the library, multiplex PCR was applied. Sequencing used an Illumina HiSeq 2000. The TCR beta CDR3 regions were amplified from the RNA transcripts. For the first round of RT-PCR on the TCR CDR3, the HTBI primer set was used together with the Qiagen OneStep RT-PCR kit. In TCRdb, the public reads were trimmed at Q25 with fastp and aligned with MiXCR, with productive beta chains retained. For every CDR3 protein sequence, its rows merge into one entry that carries the most common genes and DNA. Counted in this sample were a few hundred thousand distinct CDR3 sequences; 15% to 20% of them appeared once. Roughly 3.5% of the sample is in the top ten clones. Sequencing was done on a sample of blood. These receptors were obtained from a woman aged 18-30 years with Graves' hyperthyroidism.

This clonotype occurred many times. The rearrangement joins TRBV9 to TRBJ2-7; 9 bases match TRBD2. Germline-derived CDR1 and CDR2 are SGDLS and YYNGEE. This CDR3 has 15 amino acids. The V segment lost 1 base and the J segment 3 bases; nucleotides outside the gene matches: 5. In DNA form, the CDR3 reads TGTGCCAGCAGCGTAAGGAGCGGGGGGATCTACGAGCAGTACTTC. This gives the protein CASSVRSGGIYEQYF.

This clonotype was observed many times. V gene TRBV5-1 combines with J gene TRBJ2-2; 9 nucleotides match TRBD1. Losses at the gene ends were 4 bases for V and 3 bases for J; bases not matched to a gene: 7. In germline, CDR1 is SGHRS, CDR2 YFSETQ. There are 16 residues in the CDR3. In DNA form, the CDR3 reads TGCGCCAGCAGCCCCGCCGGGACAGGGTACACCGGGGAGCTGTTTTTT. Protein: CASSPAGTGYTGELFF.

This clonotype was observed many times. V is TRBV5-1 and J is TRBJ1-1; 7 bases agree with TRBD1. V trimming: 8 bases; J trimming: 5 bases; junction bases outside the gene matches: 12. In germline, CDR1 is SGHRS, CDR2 YFSETQ. CDR3 length: 14 residues. Here the CDR3 reads CASQLEGAGTEAFF. CDR3 sequence (DNA): TGCGCCAGTCAGTTAGAGGGGGCCGGGACTGAAGCTTTCTTT.

This clonotype has ten or more counts. The CDR3 DNA reads TGTGCCAGCGGAAAGACAGGTCTTGCTTATGGCTACACCTTC. Residues: CASGKTGLAYGYTF. J is TRBJ1-2 and V is TRBV12-3 or TRBV12-4; perhaps TRBD1 as D (6 bases). This CDR3 spans 14 amino acids. Trimming cost V 8 bases and J 5 bases, with 18 bases left between them.

The DNA for the CDR3 is TGTGCCACCAGCAGAGATGGGATGGCACCCGCGACAACGACAAACTATGGCTACACCTTC. Translating it yields CATSRDGMAPATTTNYGYTF. The rearrangement links TRBV15 to TRBJ1-2; D not certain. This CDR3 has 20 residues. Germline V CDR1 and CDR2: LNHNV, YYDKDF (reference sequence). Trimming removed 0 bases at V and 2 bases at J, with 25 bases between.